The 13 T cell receptor beta chains below all came from one sample that was sequenced in a study of T-cell memory formation after mild COVID-19. TCRdb used MiXCR to reprocess the 5' RACE reads, holding one entry per CDR3 protein. The table includes 350,000 or so distinct CDR3 sequences, 10% to 15% detected once. The material sequenced was PBMCs or a T cell subset sorted from them (not recorded which). These receptors were obtained from a man between 18 and 35 years old who had mild COVID-19 (a few samples of this study predate the infection). Cell type and time point are not known.

The rearrangement uses TRBV5-1 and TRBJ2-2; 9 nucleotides match TRBD1. J lost 2 bases, V lost 2 bases, and 4 bases had no gene match. This CDR3 region has 16 residues. Germline V gives CDR1 SGHRS, CDR2 YFSETQ. The CDR3 reads CASSFGQGFNTGELFF. CDR3 nucleotide sequence: TGCGCCAGCAGCTTTGGACAGGGGTTTAACACCGGGGAGCTGTTTTTT.

This clonotype was seen a handful of times. V is TRBV4-2 and J is TRBJ2-1; D may be TRBD2 (7 bases). Germline CDR1 LGHNA, CDR2 YNFKEQ. CDR3 size: 15 residues. With 4 bases removed from V and 8 bases from J, the gap between germline ends came to 18 bases. The CDR3 reads CASSLDLPGGDEQFF. CDR3 nucleotide sequence: TGTGCCAGCAGCCTAGATTTACCGGGGGGCGATGAGCAGTTCTTC.

This clonotype was recorded a few times. The chain joins TRBV3-1 to TRBJ2-2; TRBD2 matches 7 bases. CDR3 length: 14 amino acids. Germline CDR1 and CDR2: LGHDT and YNNKEL (reference sequence). The ends lost 8 bases at V and 5 bases at J; junction bases unmatched: 8. The CDR3 is CASDADGGTGELFF. Written as DNA, the CDR3 is TGTGCCAGCGATGCTGACGGGGGGACCGGGGAGCTGTTTTTT.

This clonotype was detected only a few times. Here the CDR3 reads CASSLGTDREAFF. The CDR3 coding sequence is TGTGCCAGCAGCCTAGGGACGGACAGGGAAGCTTTCTTT. This rearrangement joins TRBV7-6 to TRBJ1-1, with 7 bases matching TRBD1. Germline CDR1 SGHVS, CDR2 FNYEAQ. The trim removed 5 bases at V and 8 bases at J, leaving 8 bases unmatched. This CDR3 contains 13 residues.

This rearrangement joins TRBV29-1 to TRBJ2-5; a possible D gene is TRBD1 (6 bases). Trimming cost V 4 bases and J 4 bases, with 10 bases left between them. Germline loops: CDR1 SQVTM, CDR2 ANQGSEA. CDR3 length: 12 amino acids. CDR3 DNA sequence: TGCAGCGTTGTTGGCAGGGGAGAGACCCAGTACTTC. It specifies CSVVGRGETQYF.

This clonotype came up a few times. The chain recombines TRBV7-2 with TRBJ2-3; maybe TRBD2 (7 bases). This CDR3 spans 18 amino acids. The V gene lost 5 bases and the J gene lost 2 bases, with 23 bases spanning the gap. The germline V gene has CDR1 SGHTA and CDR2 FQGNSA. The DNA for the CDR3 is TGTGCCAGCAGCCTCCGTTGGGGGGCGGGGGTTTCCACAGATACGCAGTATTTT. It codes for CASSLRWGAGVSTDTQYF. The full variable domain, with the rest looked up from reference TRBV7-2 and TRBJ2-3, is GAGVSQSPSNKVTEKGKDVELRCDPISGHTALYWYRQSLGQGLEFLIYFQGNSAPDKSGLPSDRFSAERTGGSVSTLTIQRTQQEDSAVYLCASSLRWGAGVSTDTQYFGPGTRLTVL.

The chain employs TRBV5-4 and TRBJ2-2, with 10 bases that match TRBD2. Germline loops: CDR1 SGHNT, CDR2 YYREEE (reference sequence). V shed 4 bases, J shed 0 bases, and the junction held 3 bases outside the gene matches. The CDR3 contains 16 residues. CDR3 sequence reads: CASSIAGGSNTGELFF. Here the CDR3 DNA reads TGTGCCAGCAGCATAGCGGGGGGCTCGAACACCGGGGAGCTGTTTTTT.

At least ten counts were recorded for this clonotype. The chain joins TRBV20-1 to TRBJ1-2; weak D call: TRBD1 (6 bases). V was clipped by 0 bases and J by 5 bases, with 16 bases between them. CDR1 is DFQATT, CDR2 SNEGSKA, per germline (reference sequence). CDR3 size: 15 residues. In DNA form, the CDR3 reads TGCAGTGCTAGAGATGCGGGCCAGGGGTTGTATGGCTACACCTTC. It yields the protein CSARDAGQGLYGYTF.

This chain joins TRBV28 and TRBJ1-2; the D is unclear. V lost 5 bases and J 4 bases, leaving 11 bases between the germline ends. The CDR3 runs 13 residues. The germline V gene has CDR1 MDHEN and CDR2 SYDVKM. Here the CDR3 reads CASSVLRAYGYTF. The CDR3 DNA reads as TGTGCCAGCAGTGTCTTGCGAGCCTATGGCTACACCTTC.

This clonotype has only a few counts. The chain employs TRBV29-1 and TRBJ2-1; D might be TRBD1 (5 bases). From germline, CDR1 is SQVTM and CDR2 ANQGSEA. Trimming cost V 5 bases and J 2 bases, with 22 bases left between them. The CDR3 runs 17 residues. CDR3 in DNA: TGCAGCGTTCGGTCGGCCAGGGCTCAATTCCCCTACAATGAGCAGTTCTTC. As protein: CSVRSARAQFPYNEQFF.

This clonotype was seen a few times. The gene calls are TRBV4-3 and TRBJ1-6, with D perhaps TRBD1 (6 bases). Germline V gives CDR1 LGHNA, CDR2 YSLEER. V gave up 3 bases and J gave up 7 bases, with 13 bases separating them. This CDR3 contains 15 residues. Here the CDR3 DNA reads TGCGCCAGCAGCCAGTACAGGGTGGTGAATTCACCCCTCCACTTT. The encoded protein is CASSQYRVVNSPLHF.

The genes are TRBV7-8 and TRBJ1-6; no clear D. V was cut by 4 bases and J by 6 bases, with 4 bases left in between. From germline, CDR1 is SGHVS and CDR2 FQNEAQ. CDR3 size: 12 residues. The DNA of the CDR3 is TGTGCCAGCAGCTCCCCTAATTCACCCCTCCACTTT. The encoded protein is CASSSPNSPLHF.

The gene calls are TRBV19 and TRBJ2-3, with 8 positions matching TRBD1. There are 15 residues in the CDR3. CDR1 is LNHDA, CDR2 SQIVND, per germline (reference sequence). The ends lost 2 bases at V and 6 bases at J; junction bases unmatched: 7. The CDR3 nucleotides read TGTGCCAGTAGTATAAGGGCCCAGGGGGCGGATACGCAGTATTTT. It codes for CASSIRAQGADTQYF.